This T cell receptor beta chain derives from a study of T cells after yellow fever vaccination. Study-wide context: Fractions with few cells were prepared using SMART-Seq v4 Ultra Low Input. Study-level findings and limits: Post-booster samples contained most primary-vaccination clones (nearly 98% CD4, less than 90% CD8). Clonotypes found in both CD4 and CD8 compartments made up a small share.

Template-switching 5'RACE yielded the TCR cDNA; a universal primer site and UMIs were added in the process. One entry per CDR3 protein results from TCRdb running MiXCR on the 5' RACE reads. The sample consists of fewer than 400,000 distinct CDR3 sequences, about 10% of them appearing once. The CDR3 runs 16 residues. The V gene end was trimmed by 0 bases and the J gene end by 1 base; junction bases not matched to a gene: 4. Germline V CDR1 and CDR2: DFQATT, SNEGSKA (reference sequence). As for this clonotype: The antigen is unknown.

The rearrangement links TRBV20-1 to TRBJ2-1; TRBD2 matches at 9 bases. This specimen was CD4+ T cells sorted from PBMCs, taken 45 days after the yellow fever booster vaccination. The TCR originated in a man younger than 30 who received the YFV17D yellow fever vaccine. CDR3 DNA: TGCAGTGCTAGAGATCCTAGCGGGGTGTCCTACAATGAGCAGTTCTTC. Translation: CSARDPSGVSYNEQFF.